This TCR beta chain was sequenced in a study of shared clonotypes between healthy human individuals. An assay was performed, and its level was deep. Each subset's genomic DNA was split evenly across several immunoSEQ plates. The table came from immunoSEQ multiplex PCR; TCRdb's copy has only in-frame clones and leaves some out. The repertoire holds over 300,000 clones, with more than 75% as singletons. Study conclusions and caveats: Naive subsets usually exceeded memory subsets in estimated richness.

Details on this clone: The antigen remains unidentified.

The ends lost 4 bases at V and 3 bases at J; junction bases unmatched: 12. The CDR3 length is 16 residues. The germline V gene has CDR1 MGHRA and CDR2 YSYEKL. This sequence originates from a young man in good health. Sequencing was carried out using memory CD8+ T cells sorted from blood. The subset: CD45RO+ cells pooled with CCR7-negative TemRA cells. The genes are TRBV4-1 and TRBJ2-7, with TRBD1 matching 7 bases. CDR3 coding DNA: TGCGCCAGCAGCCCAGTTACAGGGGTTTTTGACTACGAGCAGTACTTC. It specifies CASSPVTGVFDYEQYF.